A single sample gave rise to the 21 T cell receptor beta chains below, sequenced in a study of T cell responses to AZD1222 COVID-19 vaccine. Clones were read by immunoSEQ multiplex PCR, and TCRdb kept only the in-frame ones, dropping some. The sample contains 130,000 or so clones, roughly 90% of which appear only once. Source: peripheral blood, taken on day 0 of AZD1222 vaccination. The receptor set was obtained from an adult in good health.

The rearrangement links TRBV7-2 to TRBJ2-7, with a possible D match to TRBD1 (6 bases). Germline V lookup: CDR1 SGHTA, CDR2 FQGNSA. Trimming pared 5 bases from V and 0 bases from J, leaving 20 bases between. The CDR3 length is 17 residues. CDR3 bases: TGTGCCAGCAGCGCAACATCCGGACAGCGCCCCTCCTACGAGCAGTACTTC. It yields the protein CASSATSGQRPSYEQYF. The complete variable domain, with remaining parts taken from reference TRBV7-2 and TRBJ2-7, reads GAGVSQSPSNKVTEKGKDVELRCDPISGHTALYWYRQSLGQGLEFLIYFQGNSAPDKSGLPSDRFSAERTGGSVSTLTIQRTQQEDSAVYLCASSATSGQRPSYEQYFGPGTRLTVT.

This chain links TRBV5-3 with TRBJ1-2; unclear D gene. TRBV5-3 is classed as an ORF, of uncertain function. V was trimmed by 1 base and J by 0 bases, leaving 7 bases between them. The CDR3 is 14 residues long. This CDR3 reads CARSLLGSNYGYTF. DNA for the CDR3: TGTGCCAGAAGCTTGTTAGGTTCTAACTATGGCTACACCTTC.

This clone was seen only once. The chain uses TRBV6-5 and TRBJ1-1; D gene unclear. Germline CDR1 reads MNHEY; CDR2 reads SVGAGI. The CDR3 has 14 amino acids. V was cut by 6 bases and J by 0 bases, with 11 bases left in between. DNA for the CDR3: TGTGCCAGCAGCCTCGGTGAGATGAACACTGAAGCTTTCTTT. It specifies CASSLGEMNTEAFF.

Points on this clone: This CDR3 is also generated by other DNA sequences in the sample. V is TRBV5-1 and J is TRBJ2-1, with D possibly matching TRBD1 (5 bases). The CDR3 covers 13 residues. Germline V CDR1 and CDR2: SGHRS, YFSETQ. V shed 2 bases and J shed 4 bases, with 7 bases lying between them. This chain's CDR3 is CASSLGQYNEQFF. In DNA, the CDR3 is TGCGCCAGCAGCTTAGGACAATACAATGAGCAGTTCTTC.

Of note for this clone: The junction does not match germline at one end; this may be a read error. This chain joins TRBV3-1 (or the pseudogene TRBV3-2) and TRBJ1-6; 8 nucleotides align to TRBD1. Germline CDR1 reads LGHDT; CDR2 reads YNNKEL (reference sequence). The CDR3 has 16 amino acids. The CDR3 reads CASRQFRQGADSPLHF. DNA of the CDR3: TGTGCCAGCCGCCAATTCCGGCAGGGGGCTGATTCACCCCTCCACTTT.

This clone appeared a single time. V and J are TRBV10-2 and TRBJ1-4; D is undetermined. CDR1 and CDR2 from the germline V gene are WSHSY and SAAADI. The CDR3 spans 16 residues. The V gene lost 4 bases and the J gene lost 8 bases, with 20 bases spanning the gap. The CDR3 loop reads CASSGTVGGFREKLFF. Here the CDR3 DNA reads TGCGCCAGCAGTGGAACAGTAGGCGGGTTTCGGGAAAAACTGTTTTTT.

This chain uses TRBV23-1 with TRBJ2-7; TRBD1 might be the D (6 bases). TRBV23-1 is treated as an ORF (open reading frame) with a function not yet certain. The CDR3 runs to 15 residues. Trimming took off 0 bases at V and 0 bases at J, with 9 bases between the two ends. Written as DNA, the CDR3 is TGCGCCAGCAGTCAATCGGGACAAACCTCCTACGAGCAGTACTTC. This gives the protein CASSQSGQTSYEQYF.

The count of this clone is one. The chain has TRBV3-1 (or the pseudogene TRBV3-2) and TRBJ2-7; possibly TRBD1 for D (6 bases). The V end was cut by 0 bases, the J end by 0 bases, with 12 bases between. Germline CDR1 is LGHDT and CDR2 is YNNKEL (reference sequence). This CDR3 region has 16 residues. As DNA, the CDR3 is TGTGCCAGCAGCCAAGAGGGACATCCTTCCTCCTACGAGCAGTACTTC. It encodes CASSQEGHPSSYEQYF.

The V and J genes are TRBV29-1 and TRBJ2-7; maybe TRBD2 (5 bases). Trimming removed 4 bases at V and 6 bases at J, with 16 bases between. Germline V CDR1 and CDR2: SQVTM, ANQGSEA. The CDR3 is made up of 13 amino acids. The CDR3: CSVAHGNIAEQYF. CDR3 bases: TGCAGCGTTGCCCACGGGAACATCGCCGAGCAGTACTTC.

The CDR3 protein is CASSPQGRYGYTF. In DNA form, the CDR3 reads TGTGCCAGCAGCCCACAGGGGCGCTATGGCTACACCTTC. This chain uses TRBV3-1 (or the pseudogene TRBV3-2) with TRBJ1-2; 7 nucleotides agree with TRBD1. The CDR3 runs to 13 residues. V trimming: 4 bases; J trimming: 4 bases; junction bases outside the gene matches: 3. The germline V gene has CDR1 LGHDT and CDR2 YNNKEL (reference sequence).

This chain links TRBV7-8 with TRBJ1-2, with 7 bases that match TRBD1. J was trimmed by 7 bases and V by 1 base; bases with no gene match: 15. There are 17 residues in the CDR3. CDR1 is SGHVS and CDR2 is FQNEAQ in the germline V gene. The chain's CDR3 is CASSLGRTMDRSGGYTF. The CDR3 DNA reads as TGTGCCAGCAGCTTAGGTCGGACTATGGACAGGAGTGGTGGCTACACCTTC.

The gene calls are TRBV7-2 and TRBJ2-7; D is uncertain. The germline CDR1 and CDR2 sequences are SGHTA and FQGNSA. Between the trimmed V and J ends, which lost 1 base and 7 bases, there was a span of 5 bases. The length of the CDR3 is 11 residues. The CDR3 sequence: CASSLVSEQYF. In DNA, the CDR3 is TGTGCCAGCAGCTTAGTCTCGGAGCAGTACTTC.

The V gene is TRBV6-2 or TRBV6-3, the J gene TRBJ2-6; TRBD1 or TRBD2 may be the D gene (5 bases each). CDR3 length equals 17 residues. V lost 6 bases to trimming and J lost 2 bases, with 17 bases between them. Germline CDR1 and CDR2: MNHEY and SVGEGT. CDR3 in amino acids: CASSPMVGGAGANVLTF. The CDR3 DNA reads TGTGCCAGCAGCCCGATGGTTGGGGGTGCTGGGGCCAACGTCCTGACTTTC.

The CDR3 here is CAWRETGSQPQHF. CDR3 bases: TGTGCCTGGAGGGAAACAGGGAGTCAGCCCCAGCATTTT. The chain is built from TRBV30 and TRBJ1-5, with D possibly TRBD1 on 6 matching bases. V was shortened by 3 bases and J by 6 bases, with 12 bases between the two germline ends. The CDR3 has 13 residues. Germline V CDR1 and CDR2: GTSNPN, SVGIG (reference sequence).

The chain recombines TRBV6-1 with TRBJ2-7; D possibly corresponds to TRBD1 (6 bases). Between the trimmed V and J ends, which lost 3 bases and 0 bases, there was a span of 12 bases. Germline V gene sequence: CDR1 MNHNS, CDR2 SASEGT. The CDR3 extends over 15 amino acids. The DNA for the CDR3 is TGTGCCAGCAGTGAGACCGGGACACTCTCCTACGAGCAGTACTTC. It is translated as CASSETGTLSYEQYF.

This clone was counted only a few times. V gene TRBV28 combines with J gene TRBJ1-6; TRBD1 matches at 9 bases. CDR1 is MDHEN, CDR2 SYDVKM, per germline. CDR3 length: 17 residues. Trimming took 5 bases from V and 8 from J; bases not matched to a gene: 13. CDR3 amino acids: CASSLPLTGGEDSPLHF. DNA for the CDR3: TGTGCCAGCAGTCTCCCACTTACAGGGGGCGAGGATTCACCCCTCCACTTT.

The J gene is TRBJ2-7, the V gene TRBV5-6; a weak D match, TRBD1 (6 bases). Per the germline V gene, CDR1 is SGHDT and CDR2 is YYEEEE. The V gene lost 5 bases and the J gene lost 2 bases, with 14 bases spanning the gap. CDR3 length equals 14 residues. The CDR3 region is CASRPGHEPYEQYF. The CDR3, as DNA: TGTGCCAGCAGGCCGGGACACGAACCCTACGAGCAGTACTTC.

This chain connects TRBV3-1 (or the pseudogene TRBV3-2) to TRBJ2-1; D not certain. Germline V CDR1 and CDR2: LGHDT, YNNKEL (reference sequence). V dropped 0 bases and J dropped 9 bases, with 9 bases sitting between them. This CDR3 spans 13 amino acids. DNA of the CDR3: TGTGCCAGCAGCCAAGATCTAGAACGTGAGCAGTTCTTC. Its protein product is CASSQDLEREQFF.

The DNA of the CDR3 is TGTGCCAGCAGGGTATCTAGCAGATGCAATCAGCCCCAGCATTTT. Its translation: CASRVSSRCNQPQHF. J is TRBJ1-5 and V is TRBV7-7; D ambiguous. The CDR3 extends over 15 amino acids. From germline, CDR1 is SSHAT and CDR2 FNYEAQ (reference sequence). V gave up 6 bases and J gave up 2 bases, with 14 bases separating them.

The chain is built from TRBV21-1 and TRBJ2-7; the table assigns TRBD2, which was not confirmed against the DNA. TRBV21-1 is recorded as a pseudogene. This CDR3 comprises 14 residues. The CDR3 DNA reads as TGTGCCAGAAAGGAGAGACCGAACCCTTACGAGCAGTACTTC. The encoded protein is CARKERPNPYEQYF.

The V call is TRBV4-1, the J call TRBJ1-2, with D tentatively TRBD1 (6 bases). Trimming left V 0 bases short and J 1 base short, with 18 bases between. This CDR3 region has 18 residues. Germline assignment: CDR1 MGHRA and CDR2 YSYEKL. CDR3 sequence reads: CASSQDFGQTIGNYGYTF. The CDR3 DNA reads TGCGCCAGCAGCCAAGATTTCGGACAGACGATTGGTAACTATGGCTACACCTTC.